Below are 26 T cell receptor beta chains sequenced from a single sample in a study of cytomegalovirus exposure and HLA in healthy donors. Profiling relied on immunoSEQ multiplex PCR, and the TCRdb table lists in-frame clones only, not all of them. This table holds 250,000 to 350,000 clones, approximately 88% found once. Specimen: PBMCs. The receptor set was obtained from a woman aged 18-29 years in good health and CMV-seronegative.

V and J are TRBV29-1 and TRBJ1-1; 8 nucleotides match TRBD1. The CDR3 consists of 13 residues. The V gene's germline CDR1 is SQVTM and CDR2 ANQGSEA. J lost 5 bases, V lost 7 bases, and 9 bases had no gene match. Written as DNA, the CDR3 is TGCAGCGGCAGACAGGGGAGTCGGACTGAAGCTTTCTTT. Translated: CSGRQGSRTEAFF.

V usage is TRBV25-1 and J usage is TRBJ2-7; perhaps TRBD1 as D (5 bases). V gave up 3 bases and J gave up 1 base, with 7 bases separating them. CDR1 MGHDK and CDR2 SYGVNS come from the germline V gene. This CDR3 comprises 13 residues. DNA of the CDR3: TGTGCCAGCAGTGACAGGGCGTCCTACGAGCAGTACTTC. Amino acid sequence: CASSDRASYEQYF.

This clone was detected a few times. The rearrangement links TRBV27 to TRBJ2-1, with 13 bases matching TRBD2. Per germline, CDR1 MNHEY and CDR2 SMNVEV (reference sequence). V shed 0 bases and J 9 bases; nucleotides not matched to a gene: 5. The CDR3 extends over 16 amino acids. The CDR3 spells CASSLSSGLAGVEQFF. The CDR3 DNA reads as TGTGCCAGCAGTTTATCAAGCGGACTAGCGGGAGTTGAGCAGTTCTTC.

The chain links TRBV28 to TRBJ2-7, with D unclear. This CDR3 comprises 13 residues. With 3 bases removed from V and 6 bases from J, the gap between germline ends came to 12 bases. Germline V CDR1 and CDR2: MDHEN, SYDVKM. The CDR3 coding sequence is TGTGCCAGCAGTTTTCGGCAGGTCGGCGAGCAGTACTTC. Its protein product is CASSFRQVGEQYF.

The rearrangement uses TRBV28 and TRBJ2-7; tentatively, D is TRBD2 (5 bases). CDR1 is MDHEN and CDR2 is SYDVKM in the germline V gene. The V and J ends lost 6 bases and 3 bases respectively, with 12 bases between them. The CDR3 contains 13 residues. The CDR3 sequence is CASSPRGRYEQYF. DNA for the CDR3: TGTGCCAGCAGCCCCAGAGGGCGCTACGAGCAGTACTTC.

The chain recombines TRBV6-1 with TRBJ2-5; D is possibly TRBD1 (5 bases). This CDR3 is 14 amino acids long. V gave up 8 bases and J gave up 1 base, with 14 bases separating them. Germline loops: CDR1 MNHNS, CDR2 SASEGT. The DNA of the CDR3 is TGTGCCAGCGGTTTGGCAGGGCTCCAAGAGACCCAGTACTTC. The encoded protein is CASGLAGLQETQYF.

This clone occurred once. The genes are TRBV5-1 and TRBJ2-3; 7 bases are a match to TRBD1. V lost 3 bases, J lost 3 bases, and 7 bases stayed unmatched. From germline, CDR1 is SGHRS and CDR2 YFSETQ. The CDR3 spans 15 residues. Here the CDR3 DNA reads TGCGCCAGCAGCTCGCGACAGGGATCGACAGATACGCAGTATTTT. It codes for CASSSRQGSTDTQYF.

The rearrangement joins TRBV11-2 to TRBJ2-3; TRBD1 matches 10 bases. From germline, CDR1 is SGHAT and CDR2 FQNNGV. The length of the CDR3 is 16 residues. The J segment lost 6 bases and the V segment lost 4 bases, leaving 10 bases of the junction unmatched. CDR3 coding DNA: TGTGCCAGCAGCTGGAGGACAGGGGGAAAGTCCGATACGCAGTATTTT. Residues: CASSWRTGGKSDTQYF. Drawing the rest from reference TRBV11-2 and TRBJ2-3, the complete variable domain is EAGVAQSPRYKIIEKRQSVAFWCNPISGHATLYWYQQILGQGPKLLIQFQNNGVVDDSQLPKDRFSAERLKGVDSTLKIQPAKLEDSAVYLCASSWRTGGKSDTQYFGPGTRLTVL.

CDR3 nucleotides: TGTGCCAGCAGTCCAAGGGGGGGCTATGGCTACACCTTC. This translates into CASSPRGGYGYTF. The genes are TRBV25-1 and TRBJ1-2; TRBD1 might be the D (6 bases). CDR1 is MGHDK and CDR2 is SYGVNS in the germline V gene. Trimming cost V 5 bases and J 4 bases, with 11 bases left between them. There are 13 residues in the CDR3.

The chain uses TRBV27 and TRBJ1-2; tentatively, D is TRBD1 (5 bases). The CDR3 runs 15 residues. The V and J ends lost 6 bases and 3 bases respectively, with 17 bases between them. Germline CDR1 is MNHEY and CDR2 is SMNVEV (reference sequence). The CDR3 loop is CASSRYMRGDYGYTF. CDR3 nucleotides: TGTGCCAGCAGCCGTTACATGCGGGGCGACTATGGCTACACCTTC.

The chain couples TRBV6-5 to TRBJ1-1; perhaps TRBD1 as D (5 bases). The CDR3 is 16 amino acids. Between the trimmed V and J ends, which lost 2 bases and 0 bases, there was a span of 13 bases. Germline V lookup: CDR1 MNHEY, CDR2 SVGAGI. The CDR3 loop reads CASSYKGATMNTEAFF. DNA of the CDR3: TGTGCCAGCAGTTACAAAGGGGCTACGATGAACACTGAAGCTTTCTTT.

The chain has TRBV13 and TRBJ2-7, with 7 bases that match TRBD1. The V gene end was trimmed by 3 bases and the J gene end by 2 bases; junction bases not matched to a gene: 4. CDR1 is PRHDT and CDR2 is FYEKMQ in the germline V gene (reference sequence). The CDR3 runs 14 residues. The chain's CDR3 is CASSFRDSPYEQYF. The CDR3 coding sequence is TGTGCCAGCAGCTTCCGGGACAGCCCCTACGAGCAGTACTTC.

The chain is built from TRBV1 and TRBJ2-7; the D call in the table, TRBD1, was not verified against the DNA. TRBV1 is deemed a pseudogene. CDR3 length: 19 residues. CDR3 in DNA: TGCACCAGCAGCCAAGTCCAACTTCAAACACCCGGGACAGAATACGAGCAGTACTTC. Its translation: CTSSQVQLQTPGTEYEQYF.

V usage is TRBV4-3 and J usage is TRBJ1-1; no clear D. Germline V CDR1 and CDR2: LGHNA, YSLEER. Trimming took 1 base from V and 0 from J, leaving 9 bases between them. There are 15 residues in the CDR3. CDR3 loop: CASSQGQYMNTEAFF. The CDR3 nucleotides read TGCGCCAGCAGCCAAGGACAATACATGAACACTGAAGCTTTCTTT.

This chain connects TRBV7-6 to TRBJ1-1; D is perhaps TRBD1 (5 bases). The germline V gene encodes CDR1 SGHVS and CDR2 FNYEAQ. V lost 0 bases and J lost 0, with 11 bases in between. This CDR3 has 16 amino acids. CDR3 sequence reads: CASSLALRQLNTEAFF. CDR3 DNA sequence: TGTGCCAGCAGCTTAGCTCTCCGACAGTTGAACACTGAAGCTTTCTTT.

The CDR3 DNA reads as TGTGCCTCTCCGGACACCCGGGGGACTAATGAAAAACTGTTTTTT. Translating it yields CASPDTRGTNEKLFF. The chain combines TRBV30 with TRBJ1-4, with D tentatively TRBD1 (5 bases). There are 15 residues in the CDR3. V lost 7 bases and J lost 2, with 17 bases in between. Germline CDR1 is GTSNPN and CDR2 is SVGIG (reference sequence).

The CDR3 nucleotides are TGTGCCAGCAGCCCCGGGACAGGGGTCCAAGGTGAGCAGTTCTTC. The encoded protein is CASSPGTGVQGEQFF. This chain links TRBV9 with TRBJ2-1; 10 nucleotides align to TRBD1. The J segment lost 9 bases and the V segment lost 4 bases, leaving 10 bases of the junction unmatched. The CDR3 spans 15 residues. Germline CDR1 is SGDLS and CDR2 is YYNGEE.

The chain is built from TRBV27 and TRBJ2-7; a weak D match, TRBD2 (6 bases). The ends were cut back, 6 bases at V and 6 bases at J, with 12 bases in the middle. Germline V gene sequence: CDR1 MNHEY, CDR2 SMNVEV (reference sequence). The CDR3 loop spans 12 amino acids. CDR3 amino acids: CASRTSSFEQYF. The CDR3 DNA reads as TGTGCCAGCAGGACTAGTTCATTCGAGCAGTACTTC.

The chain combines TRBV10-3 with TRBJ1-1; unclear D gene. The germline CDR1 and CDR2 sequences are ENHRY and SYGVKD. This CDR3 comprises 15 residues. V gave up 4 bases and J gave up 0 bases, with 12 bases separating them. CDR3 loop: CAISALWPLNTEAFF. The CDR3 region has the DNA TGTGCCATCAGTGCCTTGTGGCCCCTGAACACTGAAGCTTTCTTT.

The chain joins TRBV18 to TRBJ2-3, with 7 bases identical to TRBD1. Germline trimming cut 6 bases from V and 0 bases from J; bases unmatched to any gene: 6. Germline CDR1 is KGHSH and CDR2 is LQKENI. This CDR3 is 15 amino acids long. The CDR3 coding sequence is TGTGCCAGCTCCCTGCGACAGGGTAGCACAGATACGCAGTATTTT. Translating it yields CASSLRQGSTDTQYF.

V and J are TRBV28 and TRBJ1-1; D is undetermined. This CDR3 has 13 amino acids. Trimming stripped 6 bases from V and 1 base from J, with 9 bases between. Germline CDR1 is MDHEN and CDR2 is SYDVKM. CDR3 protein: CASRGTPNTEAFF. CDR3 coding DNA: TGTGCCAGCAGGGGCACACCGAACACTGAAGCTTTCTTT. The full variable domain, completed using reference TRBV28 and TRBJ1-1, is DVKVTQSSRYLVKRTGEKVFLECVQDMDHENMFWYRQDPGLGLRLIYFSYDVKMKEKGDIPEGYSVSREKKERFSLILESASTNQTSMYLCASRGTPNTEAFFGQGTRLTVV.

V is TRBV9 and J is TRBJ2-3; D is undetermined. CDR3 size: 11 residues. In germline, CDR1 is SGDLS, CDR2 YYNGEE. V was clipped by 4 bases and J by 6 bases, with 6 bases between them. For the CDR3, the DNA is TGTGCCAGCAGCCTTCAGGATACGCAGTATTTT. Its translation is CASSLQDTQYF.

V gene TRBV27 combines with J gene TRBJ1-1; D is unclear. Trimming removed 2 bases at V and 5 bases at J, with 12 bases between. The CDR3 is 14 residues long. Germline V gives CDR1 MNHEY, CDR2 SMNVEV (reference sequence). The CDR3 nucleotides are TGTGCCAGCAGTTTACAGCCGGGTATAACTGAAGCTTTCTTT. Protein product: CASSLQPGITEAFF.

This rearrangement joins TRBV9 to TRBJ1-2; 7 nucleotides line up with TRBD1. This CDR3 spans 17 amino acids. Trimming cost V 4 bases and J 0 bases; bases outside gene matches: 12. Germline loops: CDR1 SGDLS, CDR2 YYNGEE. The CDR3 DNA is TGTGCCAGCAGCCTCACGGGACAGACTTTTGCTAACTATGGCTACACCTTC. This encodes CASSLTGQTFANYGYTF.

This chain uses TRBV18 with TRBJ1-3, with 7 bases lining up with TRBD1. CDR3 length: 16 residues. J gave up 0 bases and V 3 bases, and 5 bases lay outside the gene matches. Per germline, CDR1 KGHSH and CDR2 LQKENI. CDR3 loop: CASSPGQALSGNTIYF. The CDR3 DNA is TGTGCCAGCTCACCTGGACAGGCCCTCTCTGGAAACACCATATATTTT.

The V gene is TRBV7-3, the J gene TRBJ1-1, with D possibly TRBD1 on 5 matching bases. The germline gives CDR1 SGHTA, CDR2 FQGTGA. V was trimmed by 5 bases and J by 9 bases, leaving 16 bases between them. The CDR3 extends over 13 amino acids. The CDR3 is CASSQGKDRKAFF. The CDR3 DNA is TGTGCCAGCAGCCAGGGCAAAGACAGAAAAGCTTTCTTT.